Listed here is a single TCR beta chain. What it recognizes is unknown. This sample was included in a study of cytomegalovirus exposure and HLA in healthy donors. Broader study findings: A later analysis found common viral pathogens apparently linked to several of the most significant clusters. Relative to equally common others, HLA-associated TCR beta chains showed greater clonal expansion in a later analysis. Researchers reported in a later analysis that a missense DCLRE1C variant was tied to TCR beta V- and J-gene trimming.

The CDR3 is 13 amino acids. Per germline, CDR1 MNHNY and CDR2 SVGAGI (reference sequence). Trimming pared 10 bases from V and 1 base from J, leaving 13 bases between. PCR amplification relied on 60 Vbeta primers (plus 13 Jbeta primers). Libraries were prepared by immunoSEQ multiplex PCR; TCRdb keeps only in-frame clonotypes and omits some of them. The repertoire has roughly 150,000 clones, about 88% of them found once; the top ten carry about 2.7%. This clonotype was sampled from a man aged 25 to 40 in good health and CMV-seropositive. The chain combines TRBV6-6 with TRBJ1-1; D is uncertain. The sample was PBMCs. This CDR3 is CATLDWRNTEAFF. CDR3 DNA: TGTGCCACCCTAGACTGGAGGAACACTGAAGCTTTCTTT.